The rows below give T cell receptor beta chains drawn from one sample of a study of shared clonotypes between healthy human individuals. The assay was immunoSEQ multiplex PCR, and TCRdb's table has in-frame clones only and misses some. This table holds approximately 2,000,000 clones, 93% found once. The sample comprised naive CD8+ T cells from PBMCs. Every receptor here comes from a man between 18 and 29 years old in good health. Some clones in this sample may be carry-over from other donors' samples. Both conserved end residues are trimmed from each CDR3. Each record gives: V gene, J gene, CDR3 protein.

TRBV9	TRBJ2-1	ASSPGTAHLKFYNEQF
TRBV4-1	TRBJ1-2	ASSQELGLFMAGYT
TRBV7-8	TRBJ2-5	ASSKRQGEETQY
TRBV5-1	TRBJ2-7	ASSLWGDHEQY
TRBV15	TRBJ2-1	ATSRDINGRSYNEQF
TRBV7-6	TRBJ1-1	ASSFRPGTDSSEAF
TRBV19	TRBJ1-1	ASRRDRSTEAF
TRBV6-6	TRBJ1-5	ASSYYSQEINQPQH
TRBV30	TRBJ1-1	AWSKNGRGTNTEAF
TRBV13	TRBJ2-7	ASSFRQRMGYEQY
TRBV5-1	TRBJ2-1	ASSLVGQGDNEQF
TRBV7-8	TRBJ2-7	ASSSRSHYEQY
TRBV7-2	TRBJ2-5	ASSLDATETEQETQY
TRBV5-6	TRBJ2-1	ASSPDRYNEQF
TRBV2	TRBJ1-1	ATQVANTEAF
TRBV7-7	TRBJ2-1	ASSPGQGYNEQF
TRBV10-3	TRBJ2-1	AMSSREGYNEQF
TRBV30	TRBJ2-1	AWSPDDRLNEQF
TRBV6-5	TRBJ1-5	ASREDRQSNQPQH
TRBV9	TRBJ1-1	ASSAGNTEAF
TRBV27	TRBJ2-1	ASSPINGGSNEQF
TRBV2	TRBJ2-6	ASKGGRYLSGANVLT
TRBV9	TRBJ2-1	ASSVGKSSYNEQF
TRBV14	TRBJ1-3	ASSQTSGNTIY
TRBV28	TRBJ1-2	AIQPGVGYGYT
TRBV4-1	TRBJ2-7	ASTGEDSYEQY
TRBV2	TRBJ2-1	ASSDLTSGRIRNEQF
TRBV7-8	TRBJ2-1	ASSLVSGRPDEQF
TRBV5-1	TRBJ2-7	ASSSGDTFGYEQY
TRBV9	TRBJ2-7	ASSETGTEGFYEQY
TRBV13	TRBJ2-1	ASSLKEGGYDGSNEQF
TRBV28	TRBJ2-7	ATGRPTRSYEQY
TRBV9	TRBJ1-2	ASRKGSYGYT
TRBV28	TRBJ2-3	ASRLDSGTSGRATDTQY
TRBV4-3	TRBJ2-7	ASSQDLEPGGIAYEQY
TRBV15	TRBJ2-7	ATSRERTSGRSSYEQY
TRBV7-9	TRBJ2-1	ASSPMWRPYNEQF
TRBV5-1	TRBJ1-3	ASSLDRTPRNTIY
TRBV29-1	TRBJ2-1	SVLAGGGNEQF
TRBV5-1	TRBJ2-7	ASSLGASGDDEQY
TRBV12-2	TRBJ2-1	ASRFTSGSVFGNEQF
TRBV6-5	TRBJ1-5	ASSSDPSVGPQH
TRBV11-3	TRBJ2-7	ASSLGYTYEQY
TRBV28	TRBJ1-1	ASRPAGGWTEAF
TRBV7-3	TRBJ2-1	ASSPGLGNEQF
TRBV28	TRBJ1-6	ASSPNSPLH
TRBV4-2	TRBJ2-3	ASSQDDGRLDTQY
TRBV5-4	TRBJ2-7	ATREMTSGRPEQY
TRBV9	TRBJ1-1	ASSVDSGPNTEAF
TRBV28	TRBJ2-7	ATETDGFYEQY
TRBV4-1	TRBJ2-2	ASSQGVGSGTGELF
TRBV5-1	TRBJ2-5	ASSLIGGGVAEETQY
TRBV14	TRBJ2-1	ASSHRLVRYTVGEQF